The sequence of this TCR beta chain was determined in a study of blood T cell repertoires in COVID-19. As for the study in general: There were acute and convalescent COVID-19 samples, and they came from the United States, Italy and Spain. The analysed material was cDNA or gDNA that came from T cells, B-cell-depleted T cells, or PBMCs.

This clone has just a few counts. Per the authors' pipeline: Scientists estimated how many nucleated cells there were by amplifying reference gene primers. Repertoires were generated with immunoSEQ multiplex PCR, while TCRdb's copy carries only in-frame clones and drops some. V and J calls and clone size come straight from that table; D and trimming were deduced from the DNA. This sample has under 250,000 clones, with about 80% found just once. The clonotype originates from a man aged 50-59 years with active or convalescent COVID-19. The sample consisted of peripheral blood.

The CDR3 spells CASSSGGREQFF. CDR3 nucleotide sequence: TGTGCCAGCAGCTCAGGGGGGCGGGAGCAGTTCTTC. The chain is built from TRBV7-3 and TRBJ2-1, with a tentative D call TRBD1 (7 bases). The germline V and J ends were trimmed by 4 bases and 10 bases, with 11 bases remaining between them. Germline lookup yields CDR1 SGHTA and CDR2 FQGTGA. CDR3 size: 12 residues. The entire variable domain, with the rest obtained from reference TRBV7-3 and TRBJ2-1, is as follows: GAGVSQTPSNKVTEKGKYVELRCDPISGHTALYWYRQSLGQGPEFLIYFQGTGAADDSGLPNDRFFAVRPEGSVSTLKIQRTERGDSAVYLCASSSGGREQFFGPGTRLTVL.